This T cell receptor beta chain was sequenced during a study of blood T cell repertoires in COVID-19. Only in-frame clones appear in the TCRdb table, and some are missing; sequencing was by immunoSEQ multiplex PCR. This table has roughly 110,000 clones, around 88% appearing once. This CDR3 is 13 amino acids long. Germline-derived CDR1 and CDR2 are SGHDN and FVKESK. Trimming removed 4 bases from V and 5 bases from J; junction bases left unmatched: 5. Sequenced input: peripheral blood. The TCR sequence derives from a man aged 45-60 years with active or convalescent COVID-19. The V and J genes are TRBV14 and TRBJ2-7, with 7 bases aligning to TRBD2. The CDR3 reads CASSPRTRDEQYF. The CDR3 DNA is TGTGCCAGCAGCCCTCGGACTAGGGACGAGCAGTACTTC.